These 3 T cell receptor beta chains were all obtained from the same sample, sequenced in a study of blood T cell repertoires in COVID-19. Assay: immunoSEQ multiplex PCR; the TCRdb copy retains only in-frame clones and omits some. The sample records under 40,000 clones, approximately 80% being singletons. Sequencing was performed on peripheral blood. The source is a man aged 45-65 years with active or convalescent COVID-19.

This clone has a single count. This chain connects TRBV2 to TRBJ1-1; D is perhaps TRBD1 (5 bases). Germline V gives CDR1 SNHLY, CDR2 FYNNEI. V dropped 8 bases and J dropped 0 bases, with 16 bases sitting between them. CDR3 length: 15 amino acids. In DNA form, the CDR3 reads TGTGCCAGCCAAGGGGCCGGCCTGGTGAACACTGAAGCTTTCTTT. It codes for CASQGAGLVNTEAFF. Together with reference TRBV2 and TRBJ1-1, the CDR3 gives the full variable domain: EPEVTQTPSHQVTQMGQEVILRCVPISNHLYFYWYRQILGQKVEFLVSFYNNEISEKSEIFDDQFSVERPDGSNFTLKIRSTKLEDSAMYFCASQGAGLVNTEAFFGQGTRLTVV.

This chain links TRBV5-6 with TRBJ2-7, with 10 positions matching TRBD2. Germline-derived CDR1 and CDR2 are SGHDT and YYEEEE. V was pared by 4 bases and J by 1 base, with 2 bases of the junction left unmatched. The CDR3 is 14 residues long. The CDR3: CASSPGLASYEQYF. CDR3 DNA: TGTGCCAGCAGCCCGGGACTAGCGTCCTACGAGCAGTACTTC.

This clone was found a few times. This sequence joins TRBV4-2 and TRBJ2-2, with a possible D match to TRBD1 (6 bases). Trimming shortened V by 1 base and J by 6 bases, and 9 bases separated the two germline ends. This CDR3 spans 14 amino acids. CDR1 and CDR2 (germline): LGHNA, YNFKEQ. CDR3 in DNA: TGTGCCAGCAGCCAAGGATCAGGGGCCGGGGAGCTGTTTTTT. It specifies CASSQGSGAGELFF.